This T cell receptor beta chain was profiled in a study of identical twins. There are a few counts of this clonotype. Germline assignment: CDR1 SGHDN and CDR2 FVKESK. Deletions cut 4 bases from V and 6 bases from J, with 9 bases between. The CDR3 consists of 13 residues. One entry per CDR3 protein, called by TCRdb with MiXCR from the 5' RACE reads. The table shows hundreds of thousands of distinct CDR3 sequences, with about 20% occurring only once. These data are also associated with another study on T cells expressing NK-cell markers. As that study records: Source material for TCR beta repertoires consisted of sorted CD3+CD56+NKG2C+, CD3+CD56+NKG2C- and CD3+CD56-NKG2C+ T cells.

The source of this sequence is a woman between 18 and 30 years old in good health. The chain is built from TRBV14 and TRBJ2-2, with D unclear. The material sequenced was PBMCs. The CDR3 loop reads CASSPWSAGELFF. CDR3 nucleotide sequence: TGTGCCAGCAGCCCGTGGTCCGCCGGGGAGCTGTTTTTT.